This TCR beta chain is drawn from a study of graft-versus-host responses after intestinal transplantation. Study-wide background: Transplantation in recipients was multivisceral, liver-intestinal, or isolated intestinal.

V lost 6 bases and J lost 9; bases outside the gene matches: 13. The CDR3 is 15 residues long. Germline assignment: CDR1 MNHNS and CDR2 SASEGT. This table comes from immunoSEQ multiplex PCR, and its TCRdb copy is limited to in-frame clones, with some not included. The sample consists of 99,000 or so clones, roughly 86% of them appearing once. The sample consisted of PBMCs, taken 255 days after intestinal transplant. The chain links TRBV6-1 to TRBJ2-1, with 8 bases that match TRBD2. This clonotype originated in a human patient who received an intestinal transplant, so some T cells may come from the graft donor. The CDR3 here is CASSGTRVSSREQFF. The CDR3 region has the DNA TGTGCCAGCAGCGGGACTAGAGTCTCAAGTCGTGAGCAGTTCTTC.